What follows describes a single TCR beta chain. Original processing notes: Amplification from reference gene primers served as the basis for estimated nucleated cell counts. TCRdb keeps only in-frame clones here, not all; method: immunoSEQ multiplex PCR. Clone size and the V and J calls come from that table; the DNA yielded D and trimming. This table has approximately 45,000 clones, around nine tenths appearing once. The data originate from a study of blood T cell repertoires in COVID-19. Overall study context: Sample material is recorded as cDNA or gDNA derived from T cells, B-cell-depleted T cells, or PBMCs.

Sequenced: peripheral blood. This receptor was taken from a woman aged 40 to 55 with acute or convalescent COVID-19.

CDR3 region: CSVSQGREQPQHF. The CDR3 DNA reads TGCAGCGTTTCCCAGGGGAGGGAACAGCCCCAGCATTTT. J is TRBJ1-5 and V is TRBV29-1; D is perhaps TRBD1 (6 bases). The CDR3 is 13 amino acids. Trimming removed 5 bases from V and 7 bases from J, with 15 bases in between. CDR1 and CDR2 (germline): SQVTM, ANQGSEA.